A selection of T cell receptor beta chains follows, all from one sample in a study of cytomegalovirus exposure and HLA in healthy donors. Produced via immunoSEQ multiplex PCR; TCRdb's table is partial and in-frame only. The sample has some 110,000 clones, 65% to 85% seen once. The sequencing sample was made of PBMCs. These receptors originate from a man aged 50 to 59 in good health and CMV-seropositive. The CDR3 runs from the conserved cysteine through the conserved F or W. The D gene is left open where the match is weak. Clone size is not always given. Where it is, it says once, few, many or a class for expanded clones.

D gene | J gene | clone size | V gene | CDR3 protein | CDR3 DNA
TRBD1 | TRBJ2-1 | . | TRBV5-1 | CASSPPDRGEQFF | TGCGCCAGCAGCCCACCGGACAGGGGTGAGCAGTTCTTC
TRBD2 | TRBJ2-1 | few | TRBV18 | CASSHTPGLVKGREQFF | TGTGCCAGCTCACACACTCCGGGACTAGTAAAGGGCCGCGAGCAGTTCTTC
TRBD2 | TRBJ2-7 | . | TRBV28 | CASSLVASGSYEQYF | TGTGCCAGCAGTTTAGTGGCTAGCGGGAGCTACGAGCAGTACTTC
. | TRBJ1-4 | few | TRBV5-8 | CASSLGEATNEKLFF | TGTGCCAGCAGCTTGGGGGAGGCAACTAATGAAAAACTGTTTTTT
TRBD1 | TRBJ2-7 | few | TRBV28 | CASSPIHRGLLGNEQYF | TGTGCCAGCAGTCCGATCCACAGGGGCCTGCTAGGAAACGAGCAGTACTTC
TRBD2 | TRBJ2-1 | . | TRBV18 | CASSPTSGRDAEQFF | TGTGCCAGCTCACCGACTAGCGGGAGGGACGCTGAGCAGTTCTTC
TRBD1 | TRBJ2-1 | . | TRBV6-5 | CASRPDRGYEQFF | TGTGCCAGCAGACCTGACAGGGGCTATGAGCAGTTCTTC
TRBD1 | TRBJ1-4 | once | TRBV28 | CASRLRTGDEKLFF | TGTGCCAGCAGGTTGAGGACAGGGGATGAAAAACTGTTTTTT
TRBD2 | TRBJ2-5 | . | TRBV9 | CASSVAGGRGETQYF | TGTGCCAGCAGCGTAGCGGGAGGGCGGGGTGAGACCCAGTACTTC
TRBD2 | TRBJ2-1 | . | TRBV9 | CASSVLPGTSGSEQFF | TGTGCCAGCAGCGTTTTACCCGGGACTAGCGGTAGTGAGCAGTTCTTC
. | TRBJ1-6 | . | TRBV18 | CASSPGTPYNSPLHF | TGTGCCAGCTCACCAGGGACACCATATAATTCACCCCTCCACTTT